Each of the 7 T cell receptor beta chains below was sequenced from the same sample in a study of cytomegalovirus exposure and HLA in healthy donors. 13 Jbeta primers and 60 Vbeta primers were used for the PCR. Assay used: immunoSEQ multiplex PCR; TCRdb lists only in-frame clones, some missing. The data contain under 200,000 clones, about 86% of them singletons. Sample: PBMCs. The receptor set was obtained from a woman under 30 in good health and CMV-seronegative.

This sequence joins TRBV7-9 and TRBJ1-5; 8 bases align to TRBD1. The germline gives CDR1 SEHNR, CDR2 FQNEAQ (reference sequence). V was pared by 1 base and J by 8 bases, with 7 bases of the junction left unmatched. This CDR3 has 15 residues. The CDR3 nucleotides are TGTGCCAGCAGCTTAGGGACAGGGTCGGGGGAGCCCCAGCATTTT. Encoded protein: CASSLGTGSGEPQHF.

The chain joins TRBV27 to TRBJ1-1; D unresolved. This CDR3 region has 15 residues. The germline CDR1 and CDR2 sequences are MNHEY and SMNVEV (reference sequence). Between the trimmed V and J ends, which lost 2 bases and 3 bases, there was a span of 13 bases. The CDR3 nucleotides are TGTGCCAGCAGTTTAAAAAACAAGATTTACACTGAAGCTTTCTTT. Protein sequence: CASSLKNKIYTEAFF.

The chain couples TRBV28 to TRBJ2-3, with 7 bases fitting TRBD1. The germline gives CDR1 MDHEN, CDR2 SYDVKM. V trimming: 5 bases; J trimming: 6 bases; junction bases outside the gene matches: 5. The CDR3 consists of 13 residues. As DNA, the CDR3 is TGTGCCAGCAGTCGACAGGGTGTGGATACGCAGTATTTT. Its protein product is CASSRQGVDTQYF.

V is TRBV19 and J is TRBJ1-1; 7 nucleotides line up with TRBD1. The germline V gene encodes CDR1 LNHDA and CDR2 SQIVND (reference sequence). This CDR3 contains 16 residues. J lost 0 bases, V lost 2 bases, and 6 bases had no gene match. The CDR3 protein is CASSIRARGMNTEAFF. The CDR3 DNA reads as TGTGCCAGTAGTATAAGGGCCAGGGGGATGAACACTGAAGCTTTCTTT.

The chain combines TRBV6-4 with TRBJ2-3; 10 nucleotides match TRBD1. V shed 6 bases, J shed 3 bases, and the junction held 6 bases outside the gene matches. Germline values: CDR1 MRHNA, CDR2 SNTAGT. The CDR3 has 15 amino acids. DNA for the CDR3: TGTGCCAGCAGCCCCGGGACAGGGGAGACAGATACGCAGTATTTT. Residues: CASSPGTGETDTQYF.

This clone turned up a few times. V is TRBV5-1 and J is TRBJ1-1; tentative D call: TRBD1 (5 bases). V was cut by 4 bases and J by 6 bases, with 13 bases left in between. Germline values: CDR1 SGHRS, CDR2 YFSETQ. The CDR3 loop spans 13 amino acids. The CDR3 DNA reads TGCGCCAGCAGCCTCCCCGGGGGAGCTGAAGCTTTCTTT. Amino acid sequence: CASSLPGGAEAFF.

The V call is TRBV28, the J call TRBJ2-2; 9 positions agree with TRBD2. Germline CDR1 and CDR2: MDHEN and SYDVKM. This CDR3 has 15 residues. Trimming cost V 2 bases and J 5 bases; bases outside gene matches: 3. The CDR3 nucleotides are TGTGCCAGCAGTTTAGGGCGGGAGGGGACCGGGGAGCTGTTTTTT. Encoded protein: CASSLGREGTGELFF. The variable domain in full, with the rest retrieved from reference TRBV28 and TRBJ2-2, is DVKVTQSSRYLVKRTGEKVFLECVQDMDHENMFWYRQDPGLGLRLIYFSYDVKMKEKGDIPEGYSVSREKKERFSLILESASTNQTSMYLCASSLGREGTGELFFGEGSRLTVL.